Ten or more counts support the clone carrying this TCR beta chain. This sample is part of a study of T-cell reconstitution after alpha-beta-depleted transplantation in children. Germline V gives CDR1 MNHEY, CDR2 SMNVEV (reference sequence). V was pared by 4 bases and J by 6 bases, with 19 bases between. CDR3 size: 15 residues. Molecular barcoding with unique molecular identifiers was used for the TCRbeta library. TCRdb processed the PCR reads anew with MiXCR; each CDR3 protein has one entry. This sample yields roughly 670,000 distinct CDR3 sequences, of which under 15% are seen a single time; approximately 0.8% belongs to the top ten.

The J gene is TRBJ2-7, the V gene TRBV27; D perhaps matches TRBD2 (5 bases). This TCR was sampled from a girl aged 2-10 years with congenital amegakaryocytic thrombocytopenia, due to receive a stem cell transplant. The sequences come from PBMCs, collected before TCRalphabeta/CD19-depleted stem cell transplant. The CDR3 region has the DNA TGTGCCAGCAGTTCTTTGGGAGACGACCCTATCGAGCAGTACTTC. As protein: CASSSLGDDPIEQYF.